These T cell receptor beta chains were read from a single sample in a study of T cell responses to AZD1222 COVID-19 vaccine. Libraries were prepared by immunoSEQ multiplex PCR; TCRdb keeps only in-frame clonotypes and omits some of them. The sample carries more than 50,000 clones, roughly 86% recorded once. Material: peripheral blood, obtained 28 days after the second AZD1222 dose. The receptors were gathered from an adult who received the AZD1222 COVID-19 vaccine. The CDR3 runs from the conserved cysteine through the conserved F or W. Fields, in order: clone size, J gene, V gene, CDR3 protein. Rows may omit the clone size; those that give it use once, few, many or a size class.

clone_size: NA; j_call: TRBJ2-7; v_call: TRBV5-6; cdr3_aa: CASSSQGSSSYEQYF
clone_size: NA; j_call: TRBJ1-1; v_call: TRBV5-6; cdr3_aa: CASSGDRGWTEAFF
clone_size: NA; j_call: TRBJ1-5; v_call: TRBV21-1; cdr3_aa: CASSKGRWHPSDQPQHF
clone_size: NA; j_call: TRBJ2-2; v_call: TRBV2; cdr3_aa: CASLRVSGTGELFF
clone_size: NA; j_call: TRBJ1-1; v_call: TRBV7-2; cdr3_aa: CASSLGGQKTEAFF
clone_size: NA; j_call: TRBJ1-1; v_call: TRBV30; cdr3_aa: CAWSALSEAFF
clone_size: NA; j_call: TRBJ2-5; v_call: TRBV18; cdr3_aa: CASSPLSSQETQYF
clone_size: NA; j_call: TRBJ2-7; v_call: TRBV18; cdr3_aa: CASSPTSGRAYEQYF
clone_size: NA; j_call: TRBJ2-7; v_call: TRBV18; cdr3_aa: CASSPGLASSYEQYF
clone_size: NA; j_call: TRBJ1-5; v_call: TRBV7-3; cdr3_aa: CASSLMGGHNRGQPQHF
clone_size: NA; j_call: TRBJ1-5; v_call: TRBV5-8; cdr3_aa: CASSLRLSLNQPQHF
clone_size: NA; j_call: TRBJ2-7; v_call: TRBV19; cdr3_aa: CASSIGGALNEQYF
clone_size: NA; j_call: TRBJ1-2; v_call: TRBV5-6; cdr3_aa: CASSLAGGGGYTF
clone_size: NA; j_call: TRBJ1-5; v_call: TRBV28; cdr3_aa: CASIGQNQPQHF
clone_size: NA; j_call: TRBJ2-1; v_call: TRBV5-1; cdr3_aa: CASSLEVVAGGYYNEQFF
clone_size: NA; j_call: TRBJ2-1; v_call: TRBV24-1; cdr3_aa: CATSDPGLAGEGQFF
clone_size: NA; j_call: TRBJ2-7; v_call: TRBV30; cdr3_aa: CAWGQETYEQYF
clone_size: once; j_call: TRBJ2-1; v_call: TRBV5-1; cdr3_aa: CASSSGGLQSYNEQFF
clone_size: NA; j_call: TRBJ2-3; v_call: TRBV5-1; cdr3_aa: CASSLATSADTQYF
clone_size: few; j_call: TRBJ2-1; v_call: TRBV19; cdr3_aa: CASSIKVSNEQFF
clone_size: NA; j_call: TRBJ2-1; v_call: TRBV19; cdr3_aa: CASSDPGTSGYNEQFF
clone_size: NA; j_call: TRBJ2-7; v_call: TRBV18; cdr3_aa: CASCGLAGGNEQYF
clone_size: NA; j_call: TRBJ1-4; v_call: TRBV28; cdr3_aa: CASSSRTGRKEKLFF
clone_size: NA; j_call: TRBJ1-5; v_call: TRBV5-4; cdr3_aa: CASSLYGGNQPQHF